This note documents a single TCR beta chain sequence. In the authors' workflow: Estimated nucleated cell counts came from reference gene primer amplification. The table came from immunoSEQ multiplex PCR; TCRdb's copy has only in-frame clones and leaves some out. That table supplies the V and J calls and clone size; D and trimming were determined from the DNA. The sample holds hundreds of thousands of clones, roughly 90% seen once. Trimming took off 5 bases at V and 0 bases at J, with 5 bases between the two ends. Germline CDR1 is SGHAT and CDR2 is FQNNGV. This CDR3 comprises 14 residues. These data come from a study of blood T cell repertoires in COVID-19. Study information: Sites in the United States, Italy and Spain provided acute and convalescent COVID-19 samples. Sources were T cells, B-cell-depleted T cells, or PBMCs; the material itself was cDNA or gDNA.

The chain employs TRBV11-2 and TRBJ1-6; no firm D call. The source material was peripheral blood. This receptor was taken from a woman aged 25 to 39 with active or convalescent COVID-19. The CDR3 spells CASSVSSYNSPLHF. The DNA of the CDR3 is TGTGCCAGCAGCGTGAGCTCCTATAATTCACCCCTCCACTTT.